There are many counts of the clone carrying this TCR beta chain. Documented time point: before trial treatment. All eligible patients presented with advanced solid tumors that contained no tumor-infiltrating lymphocytes. TRAV and TRBV primers primed cDNA for both TCRalpha and TCRbeta. PCR amplification of the TCRs was performed with Phusion for 20 PCR cycles, and it relied on a constant-region primer together with a V-primer adapter. A single record per CDR3 protein comes from TCRdb applying MiXCR to the reads. Here the sample spans around 79,000 distinct CDR3 sequences, 15% to 20% being singletons. Trimming took 5 bases from V and 7 from J; bases not matched to a gene: 7. The CDR3 covers 14 residues. Germline CDR1 LNHNV, CDR2 YYDKDF (reference sequence). This specimen belongs to a study of low-dose radiotherapy and immunotherapy resistance in tumors. Study-wide context: Intravenous nivolumab 240 mg every two weeks plus ipilimumab 1 mg/kg every six weeks was given to patients.

This chain links TRBV15 with TRBJ2-3, with TRBD2 matching 9 bases. The TCR originated in a male donor with prostate cancer. Material: PBMCs, obtained before treatment. The CDR3 DNA sequence: TGTGCCACCAGCTCGATGCTAGCGGGAAATACGCAGTATTTT. This encodes CATSSMLAGNTQYF.